The present entry profiles one TCR beta chain with its context. No antigen is known for it. The data derive from a study of OX40 agonist ivuxolimab in advanced cancers. Study background: The study enrolled dose-escalation patients with hepatocellular carcinoma, melanoma, renal cell or head and neck cancer.

At cycle 4 day 1, cycle 7 day 1, and baseline, blood was sampled. General study points: The mean number of expanded clones was higher in CD8+ T cells than in CD4+. Expanded peripheral T cell antigen specificity was not determined.

Sequencing used immunoSEQ multiplex PCR; TCRdb keeps in-frame clones, though not all of them. The repertoire holds about 69,000 clones, 90% seen once, with roughly a tenth in the top ten. Germline-derived CDR1 and CDR2 are MDHEN and SYDVKM. CDR3 size: 13 residues. Unmatched junction bases numbered 3, after V lost 7 bases and J lost 7 bases. Source: CD4+ or CD8+ T cells sorted from blood, taken in a trial of the OX40 agonist ivuxolimab. The TCR sequence derives from an adult with an advanced solid tumor such as melanoma, head and neck, liver or kidney cancer. This rearrangement joins TRBV28 to TRBJ1-4; 10 bases agree with TRBD1. As DNA, the CDR3 is TGTGCCAGCACTGGGACAGGGGTTGAAAAACTGTTTTTT. It specifies CASTGTGVEKLFF.